The rows below give T cell receptor beta chains drawn from one sample of a study of T-cell reconstitution after alpha-beta-depleted transplantation in children. TCRdb analysed the PCR reads with MiXCR anew, one entry per CDR3 protein. The sample has approximately 590,000 distinct CDR3 sequences; under 12% are singletons. Source: PBMCs from the stem cell graft donor, taken from the stem cell graft. These receptors were taken from a human donor who donated a stem cell graft to a child with acute myeloid leukemia. The CDR3 runs from the conserved cysteine through the conserved F or W. The D gene is left open where the match is weak. Expanded clones are given a class, and other clones once, few, many or no size at all.

d_gene,v_gene,abundance,len,j_gene,CDR3nt,CDR3aa
NA,TRBV12-3/TRBV12-4,NA,14,TRBJ2-7,TGTGCCAGCAGTGACCTCGGGCGAGGCGACGAGCAGTACTTC,CASSDLGRGDEQYF
NA,TRBV20-1,many,15,TRBJ2-7,TGCAGTGCTAGAGCACTTCTCGGGCAGAACTACGAGCAGTACTTC,CSARALLGQNYEQYF
TRBD2,TRBV20-1,few,14,TRBJ2-5,TGCAGTGCTCCTCGACTAGCGGAGGGGAAGACCCAGTACTTC,CSAPRLAEGKTQYF
NA,TRBV19,NA,15,TRBJ2-3,TGTGCCAGTAGTGATCTAGGAGGCAATTTTTTTACGCAGTATTTT,CASSDLGGNFFTQYF
NA,TRBV29-1,many,14,TRBJ2-5,TGCAGCGTTGACCACCCGGGGGTACAAGAGACCCAGTACTTC,CSVDHPGVQETQYF
NA,TRBV4-3,NA,15,TRBJ2-7,TGCGCCAGCAGCCAAGATAAGGGGAGCTCCTACGAGCAGTACTTC,CASSQDKGSSYEQYF
TRBD2,TRBV10-3,many,17,TRBJ2-4,TGTGCCATCAGTGCGGGGACTAGCGGGTTAACCAAAAACATTCAGTACTTC,CAISAGTSGLTKNIQYF
NA,TRBV18,few,14,TRBJ2-1,TGTGCCAGCTCACCCCGCACTAGTTCCGATGAGCAGTTCTTC,CASSPRTSSDEQFF
TRBD2,TRBV20-1,NA,16,TRBJ2-7,TGCAGTGCTAGACTCCCTGGACTAGCGTTCACCTACGAGCAGTACTTC,CSARLPGLAFTYEQYF
TRBD1,TRBV12-3/TRBV12-4,few,14,TRBJ1-4,TGTGCCAGCGGACGACAGGGACTTAATGAAAAACTGTTTTTT,CASGRQGLNEKLFF
NA,TRBV30,NA,13,TRBJ1-1,TGTGCCTGGAGTTCGTCGACAGGCGGTGAAGCTTTCTTT,CAWSSSTGGEAFF
TRBD2,TRBV4-3,few,19,TRBJ2-1,TGCGCCAGCAGCCAAGAACAAGGACTAGCGGGCGACCTTTACAATGAGCAGTTCTTC,CASSQEQGLAGDLYNEQFF
NA,TRBV27,NA,12,TRBJ1-1,TGTGCCAGCACCCCGGGTAGAGGGCAAGCTTTCTTT,CASTPGRGQAFF
TRBD2,TRBV9,NA,17,TRBJ2-5,TGTGCCAGCAGCGGCGGGACTAGCGGGAGTATGGGAGAGACCCAGTACTTC,CASSGGTSGSMGETQYF
NA,TRBV29-1,NA,11,TRBJ2-4,TGCAGCGTCGTCATGGAGGACATTCAGTACTTC,CSVVMEDIQYF
NA,TRBV29-1,NA,13,TRBJ1-4,TGCAGCGTTGAAACGGGGGGGCAAGAAAAACTGTTTTTT,CSVETGGQEKLFF